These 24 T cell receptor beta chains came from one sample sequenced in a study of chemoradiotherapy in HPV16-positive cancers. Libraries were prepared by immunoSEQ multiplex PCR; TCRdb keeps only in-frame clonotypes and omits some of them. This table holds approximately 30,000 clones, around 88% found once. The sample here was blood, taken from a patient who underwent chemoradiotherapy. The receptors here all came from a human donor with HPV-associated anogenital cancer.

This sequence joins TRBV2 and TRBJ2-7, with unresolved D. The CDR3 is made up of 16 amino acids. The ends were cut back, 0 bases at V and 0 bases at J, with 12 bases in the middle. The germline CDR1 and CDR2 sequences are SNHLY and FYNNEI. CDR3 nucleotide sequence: TGTGCCAGCAGTGAAGCTGGCGGACCGAGCTCCTACGAGCAGTACTTC. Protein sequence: CASSEAGGPSSYEQYF.

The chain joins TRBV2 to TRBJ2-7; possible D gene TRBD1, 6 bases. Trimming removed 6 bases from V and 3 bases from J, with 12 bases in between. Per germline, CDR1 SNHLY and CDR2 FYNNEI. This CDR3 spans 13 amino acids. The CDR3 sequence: CASRRQVDYEQYF. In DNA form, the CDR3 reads TGTGCCAGCAGGCGACAGGTCGACTACGAGCAGTACTTC.

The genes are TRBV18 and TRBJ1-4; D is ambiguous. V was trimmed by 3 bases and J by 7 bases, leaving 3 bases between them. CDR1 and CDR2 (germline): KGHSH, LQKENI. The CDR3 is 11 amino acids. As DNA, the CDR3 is TGTGCCAGCTCACCCGCTGAAAAACTGTTTTTT. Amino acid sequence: CASSPAEKLFF.

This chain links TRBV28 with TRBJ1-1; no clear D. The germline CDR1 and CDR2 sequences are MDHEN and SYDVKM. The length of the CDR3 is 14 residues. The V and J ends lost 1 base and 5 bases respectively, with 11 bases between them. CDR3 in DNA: TGTGCCAGCAGTTTATATTTGTTGGGAACTGAAGCTTTCTTT. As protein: CASSLYLLGTEAFF.

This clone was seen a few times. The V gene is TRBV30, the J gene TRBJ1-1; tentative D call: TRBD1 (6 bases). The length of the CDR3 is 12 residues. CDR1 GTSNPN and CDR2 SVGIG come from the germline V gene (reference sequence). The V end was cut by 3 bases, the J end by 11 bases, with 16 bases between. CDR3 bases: TGTGCCTGGAGGCGGACAGAGACTGTCGCTTTCTTT. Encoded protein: CAWRRTETVAFF.

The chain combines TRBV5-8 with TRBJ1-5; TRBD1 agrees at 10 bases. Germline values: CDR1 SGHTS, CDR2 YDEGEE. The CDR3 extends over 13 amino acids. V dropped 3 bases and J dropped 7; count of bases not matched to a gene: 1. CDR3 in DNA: TGTGCCAGCAGCTCGGGACAGGGGCAGCCCCAGCATTTT. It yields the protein CASSSGQGQPQHF.

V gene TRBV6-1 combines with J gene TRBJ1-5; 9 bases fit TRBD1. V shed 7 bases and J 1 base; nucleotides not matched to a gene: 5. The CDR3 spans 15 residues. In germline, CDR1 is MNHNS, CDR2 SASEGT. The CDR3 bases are TGTGCCAGCAAAAGGGACAGGGCCAGCAATCAGCCCCAGCATTTT. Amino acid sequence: CASKRDRASNQPQHF.

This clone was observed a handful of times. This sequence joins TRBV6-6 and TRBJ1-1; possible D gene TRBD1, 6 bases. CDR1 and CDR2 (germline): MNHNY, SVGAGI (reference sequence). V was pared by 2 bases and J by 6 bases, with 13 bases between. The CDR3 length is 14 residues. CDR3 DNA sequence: TGTGCCAGCAGTTACCTACAGGGTTTCGCTGAAGCTTTCTTT. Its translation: CASSYLQGFAEAFF.

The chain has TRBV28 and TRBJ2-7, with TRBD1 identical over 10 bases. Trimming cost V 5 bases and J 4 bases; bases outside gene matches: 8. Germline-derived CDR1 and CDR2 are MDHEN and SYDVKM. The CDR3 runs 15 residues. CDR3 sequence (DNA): TGTGCCAGCAGTCAAACGGGACAGGGGCGATACGAGCAGTACTTC. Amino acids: CASSQTGQGRYEQYF.

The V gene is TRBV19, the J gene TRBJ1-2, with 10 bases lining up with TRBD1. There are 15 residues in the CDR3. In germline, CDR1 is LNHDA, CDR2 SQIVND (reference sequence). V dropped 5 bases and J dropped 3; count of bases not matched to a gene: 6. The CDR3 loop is CASSQTTGGDYGYTF. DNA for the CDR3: TGTGCCAGTAGTCAGACGACAGGGGGCGACTATGGCTACACCTTC. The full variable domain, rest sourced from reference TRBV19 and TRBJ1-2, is DGGITQSPKYLFRKEGQNVTLSCEQNLNHDAMYWYRQDPGQGLRLIYYSQIVNDFQKGDIAEGYSVSREKKESFPLTVTSAQKNPTAFYLCASSQTTGGDYGYTFGSGTRLTVV.

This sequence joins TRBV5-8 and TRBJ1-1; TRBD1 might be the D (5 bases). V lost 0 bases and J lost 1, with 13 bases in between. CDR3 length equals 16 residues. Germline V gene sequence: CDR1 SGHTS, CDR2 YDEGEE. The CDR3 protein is CASSLERLDRNTEAFF. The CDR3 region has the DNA TGTGCCAGCAGCTTGGAACGCCTAGACAGGAACACTGAAGCTTTCTTT.

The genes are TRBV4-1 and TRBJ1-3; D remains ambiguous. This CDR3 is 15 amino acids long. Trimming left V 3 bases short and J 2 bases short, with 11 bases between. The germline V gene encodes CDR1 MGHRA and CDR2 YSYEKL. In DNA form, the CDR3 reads TGCGCCAGCAGCCAGCGGACTGACCCTGGAAACACCATATATTTT. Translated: CASSQRTDPGNTIYF.

The CDR3, as DNA: TGTGCCAGCAGCCCCTTTGAGGGGAAGAGCTCCTACGAGCAGTACTTC. Protein: CASSPFEGKSSYEQYF. The chain recombines TRBV7-9 with TRBJ2-7; D could derive from TRBD1 or TRBD2 (5 bases each). Germline CDR1 reads SEHNR; CDR2 reads FQNEAQ (reference sequence). The CDR3 runs to 16 residues. V lost 5 bases and J 0 bases, leaving 17 bases between the germline ends.

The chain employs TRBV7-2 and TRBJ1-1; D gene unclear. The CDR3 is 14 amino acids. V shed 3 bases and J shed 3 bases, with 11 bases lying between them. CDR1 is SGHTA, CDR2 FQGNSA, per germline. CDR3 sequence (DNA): TGTGCCAGCAGCTTTACGACGGTATACACTGAAGCTTTCTTT. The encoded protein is CASSFTTVYTEAFF.

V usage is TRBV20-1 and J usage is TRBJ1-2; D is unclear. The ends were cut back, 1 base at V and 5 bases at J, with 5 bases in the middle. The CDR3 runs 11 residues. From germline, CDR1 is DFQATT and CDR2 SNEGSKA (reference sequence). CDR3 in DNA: TGCAGTGCTAGAGGGATATATGGCTACACCTTC. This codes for CSARGIYGYTF.

The CDR3 nucleotides are TGCGCCAGCAGTCAACTTCTAAGGTACAGGTGCGATGGCTACACCTTC. It translates to CASSQLLRYRCDGYTF. The chain is built from TRBV23-1 and TRBJ1-2, with D perhaps TRBD1 (5 bases). TRBV23-1 is flagged as an ORF with uncertain function. V was trimmed by 2 bases and J by 6 bases, leaving 19 bases between them. The CDR3 is 16 residues long.

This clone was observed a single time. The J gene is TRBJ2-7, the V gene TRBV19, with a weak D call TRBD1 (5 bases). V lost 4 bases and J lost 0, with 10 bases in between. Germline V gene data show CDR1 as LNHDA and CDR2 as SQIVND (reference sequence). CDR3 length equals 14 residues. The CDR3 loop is CASSRQLSSYEQYF. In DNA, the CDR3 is TGTGCCAGTAGTAGACAGCTGAGCTCCTACGAGCAGTACTTC.

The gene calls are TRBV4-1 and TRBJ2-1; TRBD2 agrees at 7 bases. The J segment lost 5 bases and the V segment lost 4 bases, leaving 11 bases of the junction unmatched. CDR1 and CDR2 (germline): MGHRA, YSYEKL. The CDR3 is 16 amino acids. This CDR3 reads CASSPVLGEGDNEQFF. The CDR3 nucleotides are TGCGCCAGCAGCCCAGTTTTAGGGGAGGGTGACAATGAGCAGTTCTTC.

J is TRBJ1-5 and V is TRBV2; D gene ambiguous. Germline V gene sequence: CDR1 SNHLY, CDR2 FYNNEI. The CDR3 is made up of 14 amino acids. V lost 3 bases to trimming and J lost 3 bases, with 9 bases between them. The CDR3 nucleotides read TGTGCCAGCAGTGACTCACATTACAATCAGCCCCAGCATTTT. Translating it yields CASSDSHYNQPQHF.

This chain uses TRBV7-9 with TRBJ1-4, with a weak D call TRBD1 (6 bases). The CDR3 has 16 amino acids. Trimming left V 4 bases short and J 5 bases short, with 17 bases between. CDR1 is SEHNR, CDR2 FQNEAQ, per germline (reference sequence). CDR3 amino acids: CASSSQRWGANEKLFF. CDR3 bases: TGTGCCAGCAGCTCACAACGATGGGGGGCGAATGAAAAACTGTTTTTT.

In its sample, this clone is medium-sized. The CDR3 loop is CASTPLGGGSNQPQHF. The CDR3 DNA reads TGTGCCAGTACCCCGTTAGGGGGAGGTAGCAATCAGCCCCAGCATTTT. The genes are TRBV19 and TRBJ1-5; tentative D call: TRBD1 (6 bases). V shed 7 bases and J shed 0 bases, with 16 bases lying between them. Germline CDR1 and CDR2: LNHDA and SQIVND (reference sequence). The CDR3 sequence is 16 residues long.

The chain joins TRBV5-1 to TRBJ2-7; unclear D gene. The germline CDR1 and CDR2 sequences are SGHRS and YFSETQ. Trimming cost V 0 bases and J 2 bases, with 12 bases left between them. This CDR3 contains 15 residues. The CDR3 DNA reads TGCGCCAGCAGCTTGGGGACGTCCGAGGCCTACGAGCAGTACTTC. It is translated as CASSLGTSEAYEQYF.

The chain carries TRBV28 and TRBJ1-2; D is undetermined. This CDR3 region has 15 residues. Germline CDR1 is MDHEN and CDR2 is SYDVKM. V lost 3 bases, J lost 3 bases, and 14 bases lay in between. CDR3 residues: CASSFYALRDYGYTF. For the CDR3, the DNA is TGTGCCAGCAGTTTTTATGCGTTGAGAGACTATGGCTACACCTTC.

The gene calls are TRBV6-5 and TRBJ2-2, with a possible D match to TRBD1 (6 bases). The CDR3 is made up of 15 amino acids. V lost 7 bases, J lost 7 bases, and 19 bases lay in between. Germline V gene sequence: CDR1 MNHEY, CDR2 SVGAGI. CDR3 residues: CASTNGIQGHGELFF. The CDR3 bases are TGTGCCAGCACAAACGGAATCCAGGGACACGGGGAGCTGTTTTTT.